This T cell receptor beta chain derives from a study of graft-versus-host responses after intestinal transplantation. Study-level background: Recipients had transplants, and these were multivisceral, liver-intestinal, or isolated intestinal. Every recipient underwent anti-thymocyte globulin induction, then tacrolimus and steroids for three to four years. Study-level results: Early after transplant, HvG declines were associated with peak levels of circulating GvH clones. GvH clones appeared in recipient marrow, some first in ileum or blood.

With respect to this clone: Antigen specificity is unknown.

The CDR3 length is 14 residues. Per germline, CDR1 MNHEY and CDR2 SMNVEV (reference sequence). V dropped 5 bases and J dropped 5 bases, with 14 bases sitting between them. Clones were read by immunoSEQ multiplex PCR, and TCRdb kept only the in-frame ones, dropping some. This sample yields around 110,000 clones, of which around 94% are seen a single time; around 1% belongs to the top ten. The chain carries TRBV27 and TRBJ2-3; D remains unclear. The receptor's source is a human donor who was the organ donor for an intestinal transplant. The sample was unstimulated CD8+ T cells sorted from spleen or lymph node cells, taken before transplant. The CDR3 nucleotides read TGTGCCAGCAGTCCTATGCCTGGAGAAGATACGCAGTATTTT. Protein: CASSPMPGEDTQYF.